This T cell receptor beta chain was retrieved from a study of blood T cells in healthy people across ages. Study-wide results and caveats: Long-lived donors exceeded aged donors in naive CD4+ cells and diversity.

In regard to this clonotype: Antigen unknown. A much larger clone differs by one base, so this may be a read error.

With a J-beta primer mix and a sample-barcoded 5' primer, a second PCR ran roughly 7 to 11 cycles. Each of the samples gave a minimum of 2.5 million paired-end reads that contained CDR3. One entry per CDR3 protein results from TCRdb running MiXCR on the 5' RACE reads. The data hold 650,000 or so distinct CDR3 sequences, with about 51% observed a single time. Samples each had at least 6 micrograms of total RNA extracted. Germline CDR1 reads LGHDT; CDR2 reads YNNKEL (reference sequence). The CDR3 extends over 15 amino acids. The ends were cut back, 3 bases at V and 2 bases at J, with 13 bases in the middle.

The TCR originated in a woman of 80 years or more in good health. V is TRBV3-1 and J is TRBJ2-5; possibly TRBD1 or TRBD2 for D (6 bases each). Sequencing used blood. The CDR3 loop reads CASSQVGGTQETQYF. In DNA, the CDR3 is TGTGCCAGCAGCCAGGTCGGGGGCACACAAGAGACCCAGTACTTC.